This passage covers 29 T cell receptor beta chains from one sample sequenced in a study of shared clonotypes between healthy human individuals (dated by TCRdb to the early 2020s). The library was produced with the immunoSEQ multiplex PCR assay. Here the immuneACCESS table is served through TCRdb, limited to in-frame sequences with V and J called. Missing clones are a known gap in these copies; in checked studies unresolved V genes cover under half, and the rest lacks a known reason. The sample table records 630,000 or so clones; about 98% of these occur just once. More than 0.3% of the sample rests with the top ten. CD8 naive samples were CD45RO-negative cells positively selected for CCR7, giving a CD45RA+CCR7+ population that excluded TemRA cells. The material sequenced was naive CD8+ T cells sorted from blood. The cell subset or site label, as the study defines it: CD45RA+CCR7+. The receptors here all came from a young man in good health.

This sequence joins TRBV6-5 and TRBJ2-7; 7 nucleotides agree with TRBD1. Germline CDR1 and CDR2: MNHEY and SVGAGI. The V gene end was trimmed by 5 bases and the J gene end by 5 bases; junction bases not matched to a gene: 9. The CDR3 is made up of 14 amino acids. The chain's CDR3 is CASSLIDRVHEQYF. The CDR3 nucleotides are TGTGCCAGCAGTCTTATTGACAGGGTCCACGAGCAGTACTTC.

This clone was counted a single time. J is TRBJ1-2 and V is TRBV6-1, with 7 bases identical to TRBD1. J gave up 8 bases and V 6 bases, and 6 bases lay outside the gene matches. The CDR3 has 12 amino acids. Germline CDR1 and CDR2: MNHNS and SASEGT. The CDR3 region is CASRKDRFGYTF. CDR3 bases: TGTGCCAGCAGAAAGGACAGGTTCGGCTACACCTTC.

V gene TRBV29-1 combines with J gene TRBJ2-6; D may be TRBD1 (5 bases). The CDR3 has 15 amino acids. The germline V and J ends were trimmed by 5 bases and 1 base, with 12 bases remaining between them. Germline values: CDR1 SQVTM, CDR2 ANQGSEA. This CDR3 is CSVSPSGSGANVLTF. In nucleotides, the CDR3 is TGCAGCGTTTCACCGTCAGGGTCTGGGGCCAACGTCCTGACTTTC.

V usage is TRBV15 and J usage is TRBJ1-2; 10 bases fit TRBD1. J was trimmed by 0 bases and V by 3 bases; bases with no gene match: 10. Germline V gene sequence: CDR1 LNHNV, CDR2 YYDKDF (reference sequence). CDR3 length equals 18 residues. In DNA form, the CDR3 reads TGTGCCACCAGCAGGGCCTGGGACAGGGGCGACCCTAACTATGGCTACACCTTC. It translates to CATSRAWDRGDPNYGYTF.

This chain uses TRBV6-5 with TRBJ2-2; D unclear. The CDR3 totals 14 residues. CDR1 is MNHEY and CDR2 is SVGAGI in the germline V gene. V was clipped by 5 bases and J by 0 bases, with 7 bases between them. The CDR3 DNA sequence: TGTGCCAGCAGTAGGAACGCGAACACCGGGGAGCTGTTTTTT. Amino acids: CASSRNANTGELFF.

This clone occurred once. This rearrangement joins TRBV29-1 to TRBJ2-3; a weak D match, TRBD2 (6 bases). Germline CDR1 is SQVTM and CDR2 is ANQGSEA. V dropped 5 bases and J dropped 2 bases, with 14 bases sitting between them. The CDR3 contains 14 residues. CDR3 region: CSVPQAGFTDTQYF. CDR3 in DNA: TGCAGCGTTCCCCAAGCGGGCTTCACAGATACGCAGTATTTT.

The rearrangement joins TRBV18 to TRBJ2-2, with D unresolved. CDR1 is KGHSH and CDR2 is LQKENI in the germline V gene. The CDR3 runs to 18 residues. V lost 0 bases, J lost 4 bases, and 18 bases lay in between. The CDR3 coding sequence is TGTGCCAGCTCACCACCACGTCTTACTCTGGATAGCACCGGGGAGCTGTTTTTT. Amino acids: CASSPPRLTLDSTGELFF.

This CDR3 is CASSYLGRSTDTQYF. The CDR3 DNA reads TGTGCCAGCAGCTACCTGGGCAGGAGCACAGATACGCAGTATTTT. The chain joins TRBV7-9 to TRBJ2-3; D unresolved. Germline V gene lookup returns CDR1 SEHNR and CDR2 FQNEAQ (reference sequence). The V gene lost 4 bases and the J gene lost 0 bases, with 11 bases spanning the gap. This CDR3 region has 15 residues. The variable domain in full, with the rest retrieved from reference TRBV7-9 and TRBJ2-3, is DTGVSQNPRHKITKRGQNVTFRCDPISEHNRLYWYRQTLGQGPEFLTYFQNEAQLEKSRLLSDRFSAERPKGSFSTLEIQRTEQGDSAMYLCASSYLGRSTDTQYFGPGTRLTVL.

In nucleotides, the CDR3 is TGCGCCAGCAGCAACGACGGTTACGAGCAGTACTTC. It encodes CASSNDGYEQYF. The chain employs TRBV5-1 and TRBJ2-5; the D is unclear. The DNA end is more similar to TRBJ2-7, so the J call may be wrong. CDR3 size: 12 residues. CDR1 SGHRS and CDR2 YFSETQ come from the germline V gene.

The J gene is TRBJ1-5, the V gene TRBV2; 9 bases are a match to TRBD1. The junction had 3 bases not matched to a gene; V was cut back by 0 bases and J by 9 bases. This CDR3 is 14 amino acids long. Germline V gene lookup returns CDR1 SNHLY and CDR2 FYNNEI. The CDR3 region has the DNA TGTGCCAGCAGTGAAGCGGGGACAGGGTGGCCCCAGCATTTT. Residues: CASSEAGTGWPQHF.

The chain has TRBV7-7 and TRBJ2-5; tentative D call: TRBD2 (7 bases). The CDR3 loop spans 15 amino acids. The V gene's germline CDR1 is SSHAT and CDR2 FNYEAQ (reference sequence). Between the trimmed V and J ends, which lost 5 bases and 4 bases, there was a span of 17 bases. The CDR3 DNA reads as TGTGCCAGCAGCCCTAGGGAGGGGGGGATAGAGACCCAGTACTTC. Translated, it gives CASSPREGGIETQYF.

The chain recombines TRBV11-2 with TRBJ1-2; tentative D call: TRBD1 (5 bases). Trimming shortened V by 1 base and J by 2 bases, and 5 bases separated the two germline ends. This CDR3 contains 13 residues. Germline loops: CDR1 SGHAT, CDR2 FQNNGV. CDR3 amino acids: CASSLGGNYGYTF. CDR3 nucleotide sequence: TGTGCCAGCAGCTTAGGGGGCAACTATGGCTACACCTTC.

The chain combines TRBV19 with TRBJ2-7; the D gene is possibly TRBD2 (5 bases). This CDR3 spans 15 amino acids. V was cut by 2 bases and J by 3 bases, with 14 bases left in between. Germline V gives CDR1 LNHDA, CDR2 SQIVND (reference sequence). The CDR3: CASSITPTTSYEQYF. The CDR3 bases are TGTGCCAGTAGTATAACCCCCACTACTAGCTACGAGCAGTACTTC.

The chain recombines TRBV11-2 with TRBJ2-7, with no clear D. The germline V gene has CDR1 SGHAT and CDR2 FQNNGV. Trimming removed 5 bases at V and 3 bases at J, with 5 bases between. There are 11 residues in the CDR3. CDR3 region: CASSPDYEQYF. In nucleotides, the CDR3 is TGTGCCAGCAGCCCCGACTACGAGCAGTACTTC.

The rearrangement joins TRBV5-4 to TRBJ2-7; 11 positions match TRBD1. Germline CDR1 and CDR2: SGHNT and YYREEE (reference sequence). The length of the CDR3 is 17 residues. V dropped 5 bases and J dropped 0; count of bases not matched to a gene: 10. The CDR3 bases are TGTGCCAGCAGTAACCCCGCGGGACAGGGGGGCTCCTACGAGCAGTACTTC. Its protein product is CASSNPAGQGGSYEQYF.

The gene calls are TRBV29-1 and TRBJ2-1, with TRBD2 matching 14 bases. Germline V gene sequence: CDR1 SQVTM, CDR2 ANQGSEA. The CDR3 has 17 residues. Written as DNA, the CDR3 is TGCACATCTACGGGACTAGCGGGAGTGGGGTCCTACAATGAGCAGTTCTTC. Translating it yields CTSTGLAGVGSYNEQFF.

This rearrangement joins TRBV7-2 to TRBJ2-7; the D gene is possibly TRBD1 (6 bases). Germline V lookup: CDR1 SGHTA, CDR2 FQGNSA. The CDR3 extends over 15 amino acids. With 3 bases removed from V and 3 bases from J, the gap between germline ends came to 15 bases. The CDR3 DNA reads as TGTGCCAGCAGCTTGGCCGGGACAAGACTCTACGAGCAGTACTTC. As protein: CASSLAGTRLYEQYF. Full variable domain (remainder filled in from reference TRBV7-2 and TRBJ2-7): GAGVSQSPSNKVTEKGKDVELRCDPISGHTALYWYRQSLGQGLEFLIYFQGNSAPDKSGLPSDRFSAERTGGSVSTLTIQRTQQEDSAVYLCASSLAGTRLYEQYFGPGTRLTVT.

The CDR3 sequence: CASSQLAGRNYEQYF. The CDR3 nucleotides read TGTGCCAGCAGCCAATTAGCGGGTAGGAATTACGAGCAGTACTTC. V and J are TRBV4-2 and TRBJ2-7, with 7 bases that match TRBD2. CDR3 size: 15 residues. V lost 2 bases to trimming and J lost 4 bases; unmatched junction nucleotides: 8. CDR1 is LGHNA, CDR2 YNFKEQ, per germline.

V and J are TRBV5-1 and TRBJ2-7; weak D call: TRBD1 (5 bases). Germline V gene data show CDR1 as SGHRS and CDR2 as YFSETQ. The V end was cut by 6 bases, the J end by 6 bases, with 19 bases between. The length of the CDR3 is 14 residues. The CDR3 nucleotides read TGCGCCAGCACCGCCCCCGTGGGGCTTGGCGAGCAGTACTTC. Protein sequence: CASTAPVGLGEQYF.

V gene TRBV25-1 combines with J gene TRBJ1-2; D is unresolved. V was cut by 3 bases and J by 5 bases, with 13 bases left in between. Per the germline V gene, CDR1 is MGHDK and CDR2 is SYGVNS. The CDR3 covers 14 residues. As DNA, the CDR3 is TGTGCCAGCAGTGATCATAGAATAGGATATGGCTACACCTTC. Protein product: CASSDHRIGYGYTF.

This sequence joins TRBV19 and TRBJ1-5; D unclear. The CDR3 totals 14 residues. The V and J ends lost 7 bases and 2 bases respectively, with 12 bases between them. The germline gives CDR1 LNHDA, CDR2 SQIVND (reference sequence). The CDR3 protein is CASTTGLGNQPQHF. DNA for the CDR3: TGTGCCAGTACCACCGGGTTGGGCAATCAGCCCCAGCATTTT.

This clone appeared a single time. This chain joins TRBV29-1 and TRBJ2-7; 11 nucleotides line up with TRBD1. Germline lookup yields CDR1 SQVTM and CDR2 ANQGSEA. The CDR3 has 13 residues. V shed 6 bases and J 4 bases; nucleotides not matched to a gene: 5. The CDR3 here is CSVPGQGVYEQYF. DNA of the CDR3: TGCAGCGTCCCGGGACAGGGGGTTTACGAGCAGTACTTC.

In nucleotides, the CDR3 is TGTGCCGCGAAGGGGCAGGGATTAGGCTACACCTTC. It yields the protein CAAKGQGLGYTF. The J gene is TRBJ1-2, the V gene TRBV25-1; D might be TRBD1 (5 bases). The CDR3 has 12 residues. V was pared by 11 bases and J by 8 bases, with 18 bases between. Germline V lookup: CDR1 MGHDK, CDR2 SYGVNS.

V and J are TRBV27 and TRBJ2-7; D is possibly TRBD1 or TRBD2 (5 bases each). Trimming took off 2 bases at V and 5 bases at J, with 16 bases between the two ends. Germline V gene lookup returns CDR1 MNHEY and CDR2 SMNVEV (reference sequence). The CDR3 length is 15 residues. CDR3 coding DNA: TGTGCCAGCAGTTTACCCGGGACGGCCACCCACGAGCAGTACTTC. It translates to CASSLPGTATHEQYF.

The rearrangement joins TRBV27 to TRBJ2-1; 10 bases align to TRBD2. The J segment lost 4 bases and the V segment lost 4 bases, leaving 4 bases of the junction unmatched. This CDR3 comprises 15 residues. Looked up from germline, CDR1 is MNHEY and CDR2 is SMNVEV (reference sequence). CDR3 in amino acids: CASSYGTSVYNEQFF. The CDR3 region has the DNA TGTGCCAGCAGTTATGGGACTAGCGTTTACAATGAGCAGTTCTTC.

The chain employs TRBV4-3 and TRBJ2-3, with TRBD1 matching over 8 bases. With 4 bases clipped from V and 0 bases from J, the junction kept 9 bases outside the gene matches. Germline V gene data show CDR1 as LGHNA and CDR2 as YSLEER. CDR3 length: 17 amino acids. Here the CDR3 DNA reads TGCGCCAGCAGCCGCACGACAGGGGCATCTAGCACAGATACGCAGTATTTT. This encodes CASSRTTGASSTDTQYF.

V gene TRBV5-1 combines with J gene TRBJ2-7; no clear D. Germline V gives CDR1 SGHRS, CDR2 YFSETQ. There are 14 residues in the CDR3. The V and J ends lost 2 bases and 2 bases respectively, with 11 bases between them. The CDR3 sequence: CASSFTGRTYEQYF. As DNA, the CDR3 is TGCGCCAGCAGCTTTACGGGCCGGACCTACGAGCAGTACTTC.

V is TRBV19 and J is TRBJ2-1; 10 bases align to TRBD2. The germline gives CDR1 LNHDA, CDR2 SQIVND (reference sequence). The V and J ends lost 6 bases and 1 base, in that order; junction bases with no gene match: 3. CDR3 length: 15 residues. In DNA form, the CDR3 reads TGTGCCAGTAGCCTACTAGCGGGATCCTACAATGAGCAGTTCTTC. This codes for CASSLLAGSYNEQFF.

This sequence joins TRBV27 and TRBJ2-7, with D perhaps TRBD2 (5 bases). CDR1 and CDR2 (germline): MNHEY, SMNVEV (reference sequence). V was cut by 3 bases and J by 5 bases, with 11 bases left in between. The CDR3 has 13 residues. CDR3 nucleotides: TGTGCCAGCAGTTTTGGGAGCAGCGACGAGCAGTACTTC. Encoded protein: CASSFGSSDEQYF.